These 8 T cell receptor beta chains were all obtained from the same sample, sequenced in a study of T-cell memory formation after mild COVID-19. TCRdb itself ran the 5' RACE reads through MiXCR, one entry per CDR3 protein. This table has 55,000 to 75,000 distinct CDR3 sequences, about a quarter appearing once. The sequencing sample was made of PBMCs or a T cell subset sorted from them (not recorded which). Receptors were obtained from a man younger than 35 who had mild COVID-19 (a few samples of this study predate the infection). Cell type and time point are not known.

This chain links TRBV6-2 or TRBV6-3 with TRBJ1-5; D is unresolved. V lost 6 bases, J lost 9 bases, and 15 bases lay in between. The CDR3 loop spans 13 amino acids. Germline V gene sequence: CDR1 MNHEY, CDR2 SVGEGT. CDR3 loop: CASRNRERRPQHF. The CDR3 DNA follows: TGTGCCAGCAGAAACCGGGAGAGGCGGCCCCAGCATTTT.

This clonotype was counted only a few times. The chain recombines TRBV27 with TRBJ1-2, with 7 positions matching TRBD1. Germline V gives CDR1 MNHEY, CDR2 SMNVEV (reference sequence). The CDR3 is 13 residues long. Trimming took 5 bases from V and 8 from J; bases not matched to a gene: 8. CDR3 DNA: TGTGCCAGCAGTACGCTCAGGGGGGACGGCTACACCTTC. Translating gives CASSTLRGDGYTF.

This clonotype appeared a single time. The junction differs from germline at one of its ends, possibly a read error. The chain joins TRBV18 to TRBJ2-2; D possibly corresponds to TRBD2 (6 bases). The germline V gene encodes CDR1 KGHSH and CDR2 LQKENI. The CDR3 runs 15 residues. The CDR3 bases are TGTGCCAGCTCACCACCGGGCGGGAACACCGTGGAGCTGTTTTTT. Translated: CASSPPGGNTVELFF.

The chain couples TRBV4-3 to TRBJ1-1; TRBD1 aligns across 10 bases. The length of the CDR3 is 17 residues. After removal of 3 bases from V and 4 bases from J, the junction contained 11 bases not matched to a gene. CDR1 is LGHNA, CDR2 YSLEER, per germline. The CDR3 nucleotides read TGCGCCAGCAGCCAGACTAGGTACCGGGACAGGGGCACTGAAGCTTTCTTT. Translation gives CASSQTRYRDRGTEAFF.

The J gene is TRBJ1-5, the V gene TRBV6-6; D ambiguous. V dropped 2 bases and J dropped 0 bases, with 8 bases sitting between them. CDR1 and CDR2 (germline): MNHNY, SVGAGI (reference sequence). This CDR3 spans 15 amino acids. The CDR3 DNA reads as TGTGCCAGCAGTTACGAAGGGTTTAGCAATCAGCCCCAGCATTTT. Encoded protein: CASSYEGFSNQPQHF.

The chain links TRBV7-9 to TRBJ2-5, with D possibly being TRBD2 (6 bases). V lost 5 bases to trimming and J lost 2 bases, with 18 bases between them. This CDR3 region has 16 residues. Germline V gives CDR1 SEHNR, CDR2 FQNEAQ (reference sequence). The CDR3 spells CASSNRLVYEQETQYF. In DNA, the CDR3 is TGTGCCAGCAGCAACCGACTAGTTTATGAGCAAGAGACCCAGTACTTC.

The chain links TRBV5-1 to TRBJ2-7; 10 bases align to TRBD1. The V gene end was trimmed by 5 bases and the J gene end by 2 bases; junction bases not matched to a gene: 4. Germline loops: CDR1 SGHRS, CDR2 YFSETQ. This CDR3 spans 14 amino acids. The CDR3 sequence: CASSTGTGAYEQYF. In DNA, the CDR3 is TGCGCCAGCAGTACCGGGACAGGGGCCTACGAGCAGTACTTC. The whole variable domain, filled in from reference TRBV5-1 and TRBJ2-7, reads KAGVTQTPRYLIKTRGQQVTLSCSPISGHRSVSWYQQTPGQGLQFLFEYFSETQRNKGNFPGRFSGRQFSNSRSEMNVSTLELGDSALYLCASSTGTGAYEQYFGPGTRLTVT.

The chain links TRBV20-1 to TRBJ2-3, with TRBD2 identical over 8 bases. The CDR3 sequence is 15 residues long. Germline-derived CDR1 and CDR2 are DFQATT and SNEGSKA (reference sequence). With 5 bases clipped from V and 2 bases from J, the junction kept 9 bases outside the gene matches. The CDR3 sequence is CSAQEAGVPTDTQYF. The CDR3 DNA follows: TGCAGTGCTCAGGAAGCGGGGGTACCCACAGATACGCAGTATTTT.